The clone carrying this T cell receptor (beta chain) was observed a few times. The target antigen is unknown. The time point here: patch test 1, 2 weeks after DPC sensitization. The treatment: therapeutic diphenylcyclopropenone sensitization with weekly scalp DPC. Trimming removed 5 bases at V and 9 bases at J, with 19 bases between. Germline values: CDR1 SQVTM, CDR2 ANQGSEA. The CDR3 length is 13 residues. The data were taken from a study of human T cells and chemical hapten exposure. Across the whole study: A mostly female patient group had alopecia areata, totalis or universalis.

Study-level results: Patch test score tracked positively with PT1 expanded TCR counts.

From the RACE reads, TCRdb called clonotypes with MiXCR, one entry per CDR3 protein. The table shows some 170,000 distinct CDR3 sequences, with about 20% occurring only once. This TCR was sampled from a woman between 50 and 59 years old with alopecia areata. Some clones in this sample may be carry-over from other donors' samples. The chain joins TRBV29-1 to TRBJ1-2; D might be TRBD1 (5 bases). This material consisted of whole blood, taken in connection with sensitization to the hapten diphenylcyclopropenone (DPC). The CDR3 DNA sequence: TGCAGCGTTCGCACAGGAATAACTATCCGCTACACCTTC. Translated: CSVRTGITIRYTF.